This T cell receptor (beta chain) is from a study of cytomegalovirus exposure and HLA in healthy donors. Findings of the study overall: Accounts indicate the classifier identified cytomegalovirus status with strong specificity and sensitivity. The study listed roughly 160 cytomegalovirus-associated TCR beta chains. A subsequent analysis found that TCR clusters from the first cohort also tended to co-occur in the roughly 120 validation repertoires, with around 94% of cluster scores above 0. In vitro, a few CMV-associated chains proved specific for CMV antigens.

Profiling relied on immunoSEQ multiplex PCR, and the TCRdb table lists in-frame clones only, not all of them. The sample yields about 220,000 clones, over 70% seen once. Note on this clone: The antigen is not known. At one of its ends the junction is not consistent with the germline gene, which may arise from a read error.

This CDR3 is built from 15 residues. CDR1 is MNHEY, CDR2 SVGAGI, per germline. Sequenced sample: PBMCs. This sequence was found in a woman aged 25 to 39 in good health and CMV-seropositive. The chain employs TRBV6-5 and TRBJ1-1; 7 nucleotides agree with TRBD1. The CDR3 bases are TGTGCCAGCGGTTACGGTGGGACAGTGAACACTGAAGCTTTCTTT. Amino acid sequence: CASGYGGTVNTEAFF.